This T cell receptor (beta chain) is drawn from a study of OX40 agonist ivuxolimab in advanced cancers. The study's findings and limits: It was also the case that some nonresponders had low normalized T-cell clonal expansion. Averaging showed that CD8+ T cells had more expanded clones than CD4+ did.

In the case of this clone: Its target is unknown.

V shed 6 bases and J 2 bases; nucleotides not matched to a gene: 1. The germline V gene has CDR1 SGHAT and CDR2 FQNNGV. The length of the CDR3 is 14 residues. The repertoire was sequenced with immunoSEQ multiplex PCR; TCRdb's copy has only in-frame clones and lacks some. The table includes approximately 70,000 clones, roughly 87% detected once. The sequenced sample was CD4+ or CD8+ T cells sorted from blood, obtained in a trial of the OX40 agonist ivuxolimab. The receptor's source is an adult with an advanced solid tumor such as melanoma, head and neck, liver or kidney cancer. The chain is built from TRBV11-2 and TRBJ2-1; 10 bases line up with TRBD1. CDR3 sequence: CASRDRGAYNEQFF. CDR3 coding DNA: TGTGCCAGCAGGGACAGGGGGGCCTACAATGAGCAGTTCTTC. Based on the CDR3 plus reference TRBV11-2 and TRBJ2-1, the full variable domain is EAGVAQSPRYKIIEKRQSVAFWCNPISGHATLYWYQQILGQGPKLLIQFQNNGVVDDSQLPKDRFSAERLKGVDSTLKIQPAKLEDSAVYLCASRDRGAYNEQFFGPGTRLTVL.